Given below is one T cell receptor beta chain in context. Its antigen is not yet known. Nothing much larger sits one base from this clone, and base qualities are not available. In the germline V gene, CDR1 corresponds to SGHRS and CDR2 to YFSETQ. The CDR3 goes from the cysteine to the phenylalanine over 15 residues. Of all the DNA, just the CDR3 is kept, 45 bases in frame from base 1. V has 4 bases trimmed and J has 5 bases trimmed; junction bases matching no gene number 8. These data are taken from a study of blood T cell repertoires in COVID-19 (dated by TCRdb to 2018 to 2020). Describing the broader study: The collaborator samples originated in the United States, Italy and Spain and spanned the acute and convalescent phases of COVID-19. The prospective study material was composed of cDNA or gDNA derived from T cells, B-cell-depleted T cells, or PBMCs. Deeply sampled blood TCRbeta repertoires from subjects exposed to, actively infected with, or recovered from COVID-19 were included in the dataset. The repertoires were released in a freely available public database meant as a resource for research on the immune response to SARS-CoV-2. Samples were obtained from the ongoing ImmuneRACE study (first 160 participants) and from over 1,000 subjects provided by 6 global collaborators. A de-identified subject ID, COVID-19 status, age in years and sex were almost always included in the sample metadata. Where available, HLA class I and class II types were obtained from metadata supplied by the sample provider rather than from assay-based typing.

Samples from volunteer blood donors who had recovered from COVID-19 were contributed by a second Seattle source. The collaborating institutions used their own protocols to collect whole blood in K2EDTA tubes. For TCRbeta analysis, collaborators shipped samples as frozen whole blood, isolated PBMCs, or DNA extracted from either of those sample types. The immunoSEQ Assay, a bias-controlled multiplex PCR, was used to amplify TCRbeta CDR3 regions from genomic DNA. The study's processing was this. The number of nucleated cells in each sample was estimated by amplification of reference gene primers within the assay. To quantify the absolute abundance of each unique TCRbeta CDR3 rearrangement, sequence reads were collapsed and filtered. For each sample, productive Simpson clonality was calculated by taking the square root of Simpson's diversity index across productive rearrangements. TCRdb mirrors the immuneACCESS table, restricted to in-frame sequences. Some clones are absent from its copies; in checked studies, under half trace to an unresolved V gene, and the reason for the others is unknown. V, J and clone size derive from that table, while D and trimming were established from the DNA sequence. The sample includes some 270,000 clones, with about 83% observed a single time. The ten largest clones capture 1.5% to 1.7% of the sample.

Here is what the overall study found, with its caveats: The amount of clinical and demographic metadata varied by source and participant and was provided uncurated.

Recombination connected TRBV5-1 to TRBJ2-3; TRBD1 fits 9 bases in the junction. Sequencing was done on a sample of peripheral blood. The clonotype was recovered from a woman in her 40s who had recovered from COVID-19. The DNA sequence reads TGCGCCAGCAGCCGACAGGGGGGAGCAGGAGATACGCAGTATTTT. Translation gives CASSRQGGAGDTQYF.